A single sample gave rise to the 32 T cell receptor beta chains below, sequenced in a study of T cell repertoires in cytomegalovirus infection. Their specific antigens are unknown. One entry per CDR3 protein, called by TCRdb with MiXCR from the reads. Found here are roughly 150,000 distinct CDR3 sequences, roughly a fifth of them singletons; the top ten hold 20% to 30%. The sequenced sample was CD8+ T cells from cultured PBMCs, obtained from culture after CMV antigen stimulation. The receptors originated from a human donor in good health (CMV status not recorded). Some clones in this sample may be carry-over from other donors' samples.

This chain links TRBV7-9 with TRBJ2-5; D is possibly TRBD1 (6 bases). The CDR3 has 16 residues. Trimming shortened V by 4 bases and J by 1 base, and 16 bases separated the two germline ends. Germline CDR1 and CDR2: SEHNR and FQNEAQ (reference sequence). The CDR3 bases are TGTGCCAGCAGCTCCCCCCTCCAGGGGACCCAAGAGACCCAGTACTTC. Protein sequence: CASSSPLQGTQETQYF.

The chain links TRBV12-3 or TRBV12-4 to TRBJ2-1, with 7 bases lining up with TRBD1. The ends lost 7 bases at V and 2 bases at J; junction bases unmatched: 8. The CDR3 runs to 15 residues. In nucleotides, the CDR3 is TGTGCCAGCAACACCGGGACAGCTACCTACAATGAGCAGTTCTTC. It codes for CASNTGTATYNEQFF.

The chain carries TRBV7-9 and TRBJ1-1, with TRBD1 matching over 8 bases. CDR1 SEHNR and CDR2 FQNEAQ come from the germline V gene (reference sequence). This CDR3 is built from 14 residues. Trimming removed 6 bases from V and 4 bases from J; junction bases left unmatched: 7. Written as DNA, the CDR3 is TGTGCCAGCAGATCGACAGGGGTAGGCACTGAAGCTTTCTTT. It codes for CASRSTGVGTEAFF. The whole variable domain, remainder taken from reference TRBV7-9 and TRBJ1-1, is DTGVSQNPRHKITKRGQNVTFRCDPISEHNRLYWYRQTLGQGPEFLTYFQNEAQLEKSRLLSDRFSAERPKGSFSTLEIQRTEQGDSAMYLCASRSTGVGTEAFFGQGTRLTVV.

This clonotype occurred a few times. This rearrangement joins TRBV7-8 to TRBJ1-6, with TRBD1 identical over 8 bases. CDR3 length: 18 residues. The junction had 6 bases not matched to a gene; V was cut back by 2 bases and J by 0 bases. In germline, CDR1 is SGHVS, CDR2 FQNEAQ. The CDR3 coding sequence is TGTGCCAGCAGCTTACTGGACAGGGCGAGCTCCTATAATTCACCCCTCCACTTT. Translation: CASSLLDRASSYNSPLHF.

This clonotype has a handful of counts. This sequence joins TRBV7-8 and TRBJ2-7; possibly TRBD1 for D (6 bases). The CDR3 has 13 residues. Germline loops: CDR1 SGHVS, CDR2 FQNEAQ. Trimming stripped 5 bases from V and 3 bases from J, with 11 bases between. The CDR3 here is CASSLGTLYEQYF. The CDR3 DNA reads TGTGCCAGCAGCCTAGGGACACTCTACGAGCAGTACTTC.

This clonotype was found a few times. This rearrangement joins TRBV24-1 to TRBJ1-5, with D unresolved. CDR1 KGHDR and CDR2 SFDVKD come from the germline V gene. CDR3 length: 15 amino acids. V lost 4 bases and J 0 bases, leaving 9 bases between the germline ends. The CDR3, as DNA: TGTGCCACCAGTGAGAGGGATGGTAGCAATCAGCCCCAGCATTTT. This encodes CATSERDGSNQPQHF.

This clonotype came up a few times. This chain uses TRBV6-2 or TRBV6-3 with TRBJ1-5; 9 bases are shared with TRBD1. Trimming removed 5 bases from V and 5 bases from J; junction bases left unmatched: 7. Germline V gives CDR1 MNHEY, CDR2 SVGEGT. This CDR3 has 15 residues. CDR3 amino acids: CASSIFDRGYQPQHF. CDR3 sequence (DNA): TGTGCCAGCAGTATATTCGACAGGGGGTATCAGCCCCAGCATTTT.

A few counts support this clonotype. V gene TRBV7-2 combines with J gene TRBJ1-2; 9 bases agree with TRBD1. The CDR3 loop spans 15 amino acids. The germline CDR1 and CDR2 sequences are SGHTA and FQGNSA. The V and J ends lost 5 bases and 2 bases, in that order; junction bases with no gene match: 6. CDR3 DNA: TGTGCCAGCAGCCCCCGGGACAGGGCGAACTATGGCTACACCTTC. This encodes CASSPRDRANYGYTF.

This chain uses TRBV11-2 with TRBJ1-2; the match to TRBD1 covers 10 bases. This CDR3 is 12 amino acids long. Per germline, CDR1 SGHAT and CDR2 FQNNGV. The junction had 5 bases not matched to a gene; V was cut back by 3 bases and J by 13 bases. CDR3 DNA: TGTGCCAGCAGCTTCGACAGGGGGCGCGGCACCTTC. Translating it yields CASSFDRGRGTF. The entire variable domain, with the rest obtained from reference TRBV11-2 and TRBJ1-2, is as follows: EAGVAQSPRYKIIEKRQSVAFWCNPISGHATLYWYQQILGQGPKLLIQFQNNGVVDDSQLPKDRFSAERLKGVDSTLKIQPAKLEDSAVYLCASSFDRGRGTFGSGTRLTVV.

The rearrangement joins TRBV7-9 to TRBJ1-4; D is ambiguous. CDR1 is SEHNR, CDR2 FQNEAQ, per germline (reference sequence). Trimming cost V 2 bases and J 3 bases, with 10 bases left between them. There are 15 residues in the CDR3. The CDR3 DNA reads TGTGCCAGCAGCTTAATCACTAGAGCTAATGAAAAACTGTTTTTT. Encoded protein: CASSLITRANEKLFF.

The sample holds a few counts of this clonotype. For the CDR3, the DNA is TGCGCCAGCAGCCCGGGGGTTTTTGACACTGAAGCTTTCTTT. This sequence encodes CASSPGVFDTEAFF. V is TRBV4-3 and J is TRBJ1-1, with a possible D match to TRBD1 (5 bases). Germline loops: CDR1 LGHNA, CDR2 YSLEER. Trimming removed 4 bases at V and 3 bases at J, with 12 bases between. This CDR3 spans 14 amino acids.

CDR3 bases: TGTGCCAGCAGCTTTAGAGGGGGTCTAAGCAGGGATACGCAGTATTTT. Its translation: CASSFRGGLSRDTQYF. This sequence joins TRBV7-2 and TRBJ2-3, with D possibly being TRBD1 (6 bases). This CDR3 spans 16 amino acids. Germline V gene lookup returns CDR1 SGHTA and CDR2 FQGNSA. The V and J ends lost 3 bases and 6 bases respectively, with 19 bases between them.

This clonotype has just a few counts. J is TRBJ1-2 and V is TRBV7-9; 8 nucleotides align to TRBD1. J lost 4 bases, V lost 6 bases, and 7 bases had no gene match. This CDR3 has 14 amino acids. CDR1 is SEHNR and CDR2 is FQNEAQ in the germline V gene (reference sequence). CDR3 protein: CASRPGQGSYGYTF. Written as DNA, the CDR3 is TGTGCCAGCAGACCCGGACAGGGAAGCTATGGCTACACCTTC.

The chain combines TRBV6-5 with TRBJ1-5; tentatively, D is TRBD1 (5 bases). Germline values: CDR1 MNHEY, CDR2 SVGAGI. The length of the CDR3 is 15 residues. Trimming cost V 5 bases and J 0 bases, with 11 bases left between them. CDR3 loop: CASSVTENSNQPQHF. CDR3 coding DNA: TGTGCCAGCAGTGTGACAGAGAATAGCAATCAGCCCCAGCATTTT.

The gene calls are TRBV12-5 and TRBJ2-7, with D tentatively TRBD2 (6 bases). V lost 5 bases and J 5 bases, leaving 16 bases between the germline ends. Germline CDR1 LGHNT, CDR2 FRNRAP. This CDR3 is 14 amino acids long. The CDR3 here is CASGMGLPGDEQYF. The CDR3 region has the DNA TGTGCTAGTGGTATGGGACTGCCTGGGGACGAGCAGTACTTC.

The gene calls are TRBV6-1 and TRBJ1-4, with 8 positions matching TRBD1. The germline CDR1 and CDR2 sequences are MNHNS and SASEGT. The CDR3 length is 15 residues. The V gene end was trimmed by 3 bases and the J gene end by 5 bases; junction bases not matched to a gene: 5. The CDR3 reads CASSDGQGQNEKLFF. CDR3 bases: TGTGCCAGCAGTGACGGACAGGGACAGAATGAAAAACTGTTTTTT.

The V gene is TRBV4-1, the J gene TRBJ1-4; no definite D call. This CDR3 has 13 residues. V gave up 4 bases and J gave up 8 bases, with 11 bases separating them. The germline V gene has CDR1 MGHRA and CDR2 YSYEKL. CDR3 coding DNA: TGCGCCAGCAGCCCCCCCCTGTTGGAAAAACTGTTTTTT. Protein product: CASSPPLLEKLFF.

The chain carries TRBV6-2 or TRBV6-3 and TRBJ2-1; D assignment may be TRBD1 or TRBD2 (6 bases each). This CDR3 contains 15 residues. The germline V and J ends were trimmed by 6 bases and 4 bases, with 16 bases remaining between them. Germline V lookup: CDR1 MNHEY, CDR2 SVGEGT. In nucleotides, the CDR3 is TGTGCCAGCAGCCGGGACGGGGGCCCGTACAATGAGCAGTTCTTC. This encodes CASSRDGGPYNEQFF.

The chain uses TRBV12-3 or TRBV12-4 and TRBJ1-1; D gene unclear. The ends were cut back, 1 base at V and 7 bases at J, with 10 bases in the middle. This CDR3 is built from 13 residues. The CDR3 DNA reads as TGTGCCAGCAGTTTAGAGAGGGTTTATGAAGCTTTCTTT. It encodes CASSLERVYEAFF.

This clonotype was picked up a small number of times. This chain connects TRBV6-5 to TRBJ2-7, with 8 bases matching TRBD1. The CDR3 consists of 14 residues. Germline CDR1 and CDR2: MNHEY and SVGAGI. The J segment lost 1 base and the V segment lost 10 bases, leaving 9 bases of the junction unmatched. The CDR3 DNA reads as TGTGCCACCGCTGACAGGGGAAGTTCCTACGAGCAGTACTTC. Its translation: CATADRGSSYEQYF.

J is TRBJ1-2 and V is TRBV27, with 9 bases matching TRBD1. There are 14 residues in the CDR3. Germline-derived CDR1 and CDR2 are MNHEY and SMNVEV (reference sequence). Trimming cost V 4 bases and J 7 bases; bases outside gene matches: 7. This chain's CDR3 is CASSSDRGILGYTF. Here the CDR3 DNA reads TGTGCCAGCAGTTCCGACAGGGGGATTCTTGGCTACACCTTC.

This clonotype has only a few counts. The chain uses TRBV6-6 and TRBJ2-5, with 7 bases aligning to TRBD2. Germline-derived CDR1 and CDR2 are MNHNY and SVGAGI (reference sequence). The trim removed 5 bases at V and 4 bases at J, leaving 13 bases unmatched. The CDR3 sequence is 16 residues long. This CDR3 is CASSNPGGREGETQYF. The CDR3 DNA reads TGTGCCAGCAGTAACCCAGGTGGCAGGGAGGGAGAGACCCAGTACTTC.

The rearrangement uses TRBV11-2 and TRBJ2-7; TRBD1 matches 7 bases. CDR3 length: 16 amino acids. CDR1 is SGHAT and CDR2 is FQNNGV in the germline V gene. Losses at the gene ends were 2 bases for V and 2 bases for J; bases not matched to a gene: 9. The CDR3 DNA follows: TGTGCCAGCAGCTTAATTAAAGGGGGCGGAACCTACGAGCAGTACTTC. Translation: CASSLIKGGGTYEQYF. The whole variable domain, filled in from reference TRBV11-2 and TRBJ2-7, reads EAGVAQSPRYKIIEKRQSVAFWCNPISGHATLYWYQQILGQGPKLLIQFQNNGVVDDSQLPKDRFSAERLKGVDSTLKIQPAKLEDSAVYLCASSLIKGGGTYEQYFGPGTRLTVT.

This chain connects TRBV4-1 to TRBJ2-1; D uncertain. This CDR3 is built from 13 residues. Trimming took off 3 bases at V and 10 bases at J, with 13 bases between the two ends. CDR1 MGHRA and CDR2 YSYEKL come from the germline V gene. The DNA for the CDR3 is TGCGCCAGCAGCCAGGGAACCGGAAGGGAGCAGTTCTTC. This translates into CASSQGTGREQFF.

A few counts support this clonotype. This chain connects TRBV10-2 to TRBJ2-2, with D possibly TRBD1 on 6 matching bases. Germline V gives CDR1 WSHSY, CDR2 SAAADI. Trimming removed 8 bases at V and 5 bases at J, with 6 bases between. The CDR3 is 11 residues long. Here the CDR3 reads CASGQTGELFF. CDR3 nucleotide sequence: TGCGCCAGCGGACAGACCGGGGAGCTGTTTTTT.

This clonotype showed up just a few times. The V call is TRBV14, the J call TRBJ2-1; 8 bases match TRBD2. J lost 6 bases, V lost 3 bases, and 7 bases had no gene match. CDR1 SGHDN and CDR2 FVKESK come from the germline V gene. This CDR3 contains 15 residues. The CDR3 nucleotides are TGTGCCAGCAGCCAGCTCACGGGGGGGCCCAATGAGCAGTTCTTC. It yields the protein CASSQLTGGPNEQFF.

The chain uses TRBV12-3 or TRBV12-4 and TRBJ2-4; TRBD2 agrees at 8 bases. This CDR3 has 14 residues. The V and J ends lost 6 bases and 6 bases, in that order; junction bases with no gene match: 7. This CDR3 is CASRPGGALNIQYF. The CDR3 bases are TGTGCCAGCAGGCCCGGGGGGGCCTTAAACATTCAGTACTTC.

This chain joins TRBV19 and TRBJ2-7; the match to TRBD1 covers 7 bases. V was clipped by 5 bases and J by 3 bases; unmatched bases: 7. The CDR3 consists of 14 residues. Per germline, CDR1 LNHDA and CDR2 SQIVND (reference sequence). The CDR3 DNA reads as TGTGCCAGTAGTCGGGACAGTGAAAACTACGAGCAGTACTTC. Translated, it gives CASSRDSENYEQYF.

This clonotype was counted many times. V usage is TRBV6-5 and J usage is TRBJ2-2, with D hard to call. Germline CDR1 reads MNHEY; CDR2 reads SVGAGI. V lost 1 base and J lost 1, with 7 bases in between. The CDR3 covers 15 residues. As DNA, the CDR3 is TGTGCCAGCAGTTACTACGGAGAGAACACCGGGGAGCTGTTTTTT. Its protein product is CASSYYGENTGELFF.

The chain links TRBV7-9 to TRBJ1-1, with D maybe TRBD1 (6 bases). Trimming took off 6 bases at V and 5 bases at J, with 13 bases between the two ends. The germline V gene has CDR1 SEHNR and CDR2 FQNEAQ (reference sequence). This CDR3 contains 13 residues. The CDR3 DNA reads TGTGCCAGCAGTCAAGGGGGGGAAACTGAAGCTTTCTTT. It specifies CASSQGGETEAFF.

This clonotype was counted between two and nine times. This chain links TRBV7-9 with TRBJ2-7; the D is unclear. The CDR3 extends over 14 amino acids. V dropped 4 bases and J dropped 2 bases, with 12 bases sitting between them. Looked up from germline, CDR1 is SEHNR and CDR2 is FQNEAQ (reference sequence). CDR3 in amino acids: CASSSPWGAYEQYF. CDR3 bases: TGTGCCAGCAGCTCCCCTTGGGGTGCCTACGAGCAGTACTTC.

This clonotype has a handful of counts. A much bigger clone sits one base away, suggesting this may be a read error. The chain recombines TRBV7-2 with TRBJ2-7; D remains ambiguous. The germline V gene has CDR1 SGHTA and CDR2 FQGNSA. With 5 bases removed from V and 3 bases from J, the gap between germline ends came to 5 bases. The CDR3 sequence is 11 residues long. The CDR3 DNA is TGTGCCAGCAGCGGGGACTACGAGCAGTACTTC. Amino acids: CASSGDYEQYF.